Below, 19 T cell receptor beta chains from the same sample are listed, as sequenced in a study of regulatory T cells in long-lasting Graves disease. Arm-PCR of CDR3 regions and iRepertoire HTBI primers were used to build TCR beta libraries. One entry per CDR3 protein results from TCRdb running MiXCR on the multiplex PCR reads. The sample contains approximately 470,000 distinct CDR3 sequences, 15% to 20% of which appear only once. Time point specified: newly diagnosed GD, antithyroid drugs for less than 3 months. The TCR library was made from RNA extracted from PBMCs. These data were likewise used in another study, on T cells in Graves' hyperthyroidism and ophthalmopathy.

The sequenced sample was peripheral blood mononuclear cells (PBMCs), obtained at new diagnosis, from a patient treated with antithyroid drugs. Receptors were obtained from a man aged 35 to 55 with Graves disease.

The chain uses TRBV29-1 and TRBJ2-3, with D possibly matching TRBD1 (5 bases). Germline-derived CDR1 and CDR2 are SQVTM and ANQGSEA. The CDR3 has 10 residues. The V and J ends lost 6 bases and 5 bases respectively, with 6 bases between them. In nucleotides, the CDR3 is TGCAGCGTCAGGGAAGATACGCAGTATTTT. This gives the protein CSVREDTQYF.

This clonotype has a count of ten or more. The chain joins TRBV2 to TRBJ2-7; no clear D gene. Germline values: CDR1 SNHLY, CDR2 FYNNEI. This CDR3 has 15 amino acids. V dropped 7 bases and J dropped 2 bases, with 18 bases sitting between them. The CDR3 protein is CASKVDSGTAYEQYF. The DNA of the CDR3 is TGTGCCAGCAAGGTAGACTCAGGTACCGCCTACGAGCAGTACTTC. Together with reference TRBV2 and TRBJ2-7, the CDR3 gives the full variable domain: EPEVTQTPSHQVTQMGQEVILRCVPISNHLYFYWYRQILGQKVEFLVSFYNNEISEKSEIFDDQFSVERPDGSNFTLKIRSTKLEDSAMYFCASKVDSGTAYEQYFGPGTRLTVT.

The chain is built from TRBV6-1 and TRBJ1-2; TRBD1 is a possible D gene (5 bases). Germline V gene data show CDR1 as MNHNS and CDR2 as SASEGT. This CDR3 contains 13 residues. Trimming removed 5 bases at V and 7 bases at J, with 14 bases between. The DNA of the CDR3 is TGTGCCAGCAGTCCCTGGCGAGGGGCTGGCTACACCTTC. It yields the protein CASSPWRGAGYTF.

This clonotype was observed many times. The CDR3 spells CASSPQTSGRSYEQYF. The DNA for the CDR3 is TGTGCCAGCAGCCCCCAGACTAGCGGGAGATCATACGAGCAGTACTTC. V is TRBV6-1 and J is TRBJ2-7; 12 positions agree with TRBD2. There are 16 residues in the CDR3. Per germline, CDR1 MNHNS and CDR2 SASEGT. V was clipped by 6 bases and J by 4 bases; unmatched bases: 10.

This clonotype was counted at least ten times. This chain connects TRBV7-6 to TRBJ1-2, with D perhaps TRBD1 (5 bases). The CDR3 length is 13 residues. Looked up from germline, CDR1 is SGHVS and CDR2 is FNYEAQ. V lost 5 bases and J lost 8, with 15 bases in between. CDR3 DNA: TGTGCCAGCAGCCCCACAGACAGTTACGGCTACACCTTC. Protein sequence: CASSPTDSYGYTF. Combining the CDR3 with reference TRBV7-6 and TRBJ1-2 gives the whole variable domain GAGVSQSPRYKVTKRGQDVALRCDPISGHVSLYWYRQALGQGPEFLTYFNYEAQQDKSGLPNDRFSAERPEGSISTLTIQRTEQRDSAMYRCASSPTDSYGYTFGSGTRLTVV.

This clonotype was counted ten times or more. Here the CDR3 DNA reads TGTGCCAGCACCTCTTCTTGGCAGGGTGGGGAAAAACTGTTTTTT. This translates into CASTSSWQGGEKLFF. This sequence joins TRBV28 and TRBJ1-4, with D possibly TRBD1 on 5 matching bases. Trimming cost V 7 bases and J 8 bases, with 20 bases left between them. This CDR3 is built from 15 residues. Germline CDR1 and CDR2: MDHEN and SYDVKM.

The rearrangement uses TRBV3-1 and TRBJ2-3; TRBD2 agrees at 10 bases. The CDR3 contains 17 residues. CDR1 is LGHDT and CDR2 is YNNKEL in the germline V gene (reference sequence). After removal of 4 bases from V and 5 bases from J, the junction contained 12 bases not matched to a gene. The CDR3 sequence is CASSPGGVSGRIDTQYF. The CDR3 bases are TGTGCCAGCAGCCCCGGGGGGGTTAGCGGGAGGATAGATACGCAGTATTTT.

CDR3 DNA sequence: TGCAGTGCACCCCAACTGGGAAACACCGGGGAGCTGTTTTTT. It translates to CSAPQLGNTGELFF. The chain carries TRBV20-1 and TRBJ2-2; D is unresolved. CDR1 and CDR2 (germline): DFQATT, SNEGSKA (reference sequence). The CDR3 covers 14 residues. Trimming left V 6 bases short and J 2 bases short, with 13 bases between.

V usage is TRBV7-9 and J usage is TRBJ1-3; D gene unclear. Germline V gene sequence: CDR1 SEHNR, CDR2 FQNEAQ (reference sequence). The V gene lost 4 bases and the J gene lost 0 bases, with 10 bases spanning the gap. The length of the CDR3 is 15 residues. The CDR3 sequence: CASSYSATSGNTIYF. The DNA of the CDR3 is TGTGCCAGCAGCTACTCGGCCACCTCTGGAAACACCATATATTTT.

V and J are TRBV27 and TRBJ2-1, with D perhaps given as TRBD1 or TRBD2 (5 bases each). The CDR3 is 15 amino acids. Germline V CDR1 and CDR2: MNHEY, SMNVEV (reference sequence). V shed 7 bases and J shed 2 bases, with 15 bases lying between them. CDR3: CASTEGLGAYNEQFF. CDR3 coding DNA: TGTGCCAGCACTGAGGGGCTGGGGGCCTACAATGAGCAGTTCTTC.

This clonotype was observed at least ten times. V and J are TRBV11-2 and TRBJ2-1; possibly TRBD1 for D (6 bases). Trimming took off 3 bases at V and 9 bases at J, with 18 bases between the two ends. This CDR3 has 15 residues. Germline CDR1 reads SGHAT; CDR2 reads FQNNGV. In DNA, the CDR3 is TGTGCCAGCAGCTTGGAGACAGGTTGGGTTCGTGAGCAGTTCTTC. It codes for CASSLETGWVREQFF.

Comments on this clonotype: A read error may be the cause here, since a much bigger clone is one base away. The CDR3, as DNA: TGTGCCGGCAGGAAGGACAGGTTTTACTATGGCTACACCTTC. This codes for CAGRKDRFYYGYTF. The J gene is TRBJ1-2, the V gene TRBV5-6; TRBD1 matches 7 bases. The CDR3 spans 14 residues. Germline V gene lookup returns CDR1 SGHDT and CDR2 YYEEEE.

This clonotype was counted ten times or more. J is TRBJ2-1 and V is TRBV24-1; 12 positions match TRBD2. This CDR3 contains 16 residues. Looked up from germline, CDR1 is KGHDR and CDR2 is SFDVKD. Trimming took 3 bases from V and 8 from J; bases not matched to a gene: 7. The CDR3 region has the DNA TGTGCCACCAGTGATCCCGCTAGCGGGAGGGCCTATGAGCAGTTCTTC. Residues: CATSDPASGRAYEQFF.

This clonotype came up many times. The chain has TRBV29-1 and TRBJ2-6, with D possibly matching TRBD1 (5 bases). This CDR3 comprises 17 residues. V dropped 1 base and J dropped 0 bases, with 13 bases sitting between them. Looked up from germline, CDR1 is SQVTM and CDR2 is ANQGSEA. CDR3 nucleotide sequence: TGCAGCGTTGAAGTAAGGGGTAGGGGCTCTGGGGCCAACGTCCTGACTTTC. Translating it yields CSVEVRGRGSGANVLTF.

The chain couples TRBV5-1 to TRBJ2-2, with 8 bases lining up with TRBD2. This CDR3 spans 15 amino acids. Germline V lookup: CDR1 SGHRS, CDR2 YFSETQ. The J segment lost 6 bases and the V segment lost 2 bases, leaving 6 bases of the junction unmatched. CDR3 nucleotides: TGCGCCAGCAGCTTCACTAGCGGTTACCCCGGGGAGCTGTTTTTT. Amino acid sequence: CASSFTSGYPGELFF. Drawing the rest from reference TRBV5-1 and TRBJ2-2, the complete variable domain is KAGVTQTPRYLIKTRGQQVTLSCSPISGHRSVSWYQQTPGQGLQFLFEYFSETQRNKGNFPGRFSGRQFSNSRSEMNVSTLELGDSALYLCASSFTSGYPGELFFGEGSRLTVL.

This clonotype was found many times. This rearrangement joins TRBV18 to TRBJ2-3; D unclear. CDR1 is KGHSH and CDR2 is LQKENI in the germline V gene. V lost 8 bases to trimming and J lost 3 bases, with 9 bases between them. CDR3 size: 12 residues. The CDR3, as DNA: TGTGCCAGCAGCCCTCAGACAGATACGCAGTATTTT. Its protein product is CASSPQTDTQYF.

This clonotype appeared many times. V usage is TRBV28 and J usage is TRBJ1-5; 8 nucleotides match TRBD1. Trimming cost V 5 bases and J 7 bases; bases outside gene matches: 10. The CDR3 runs 15 residues. Germline loops: CDR1 MDHEN, CDR2 SYDVKM. The CDR3 loop reads CASSRPTGVDQPQHF. In DNA, the CDR3 is TGTGCCAGCAGTCGCCCGACAGGGGTCGACCAGCCCCAGCATTTT.

The rearrangement uses TRBV24-1 and TRBJ2-1, with D hard to call. The germline V gene encodes CDR1 KGHDR and CDR2 SFDVKD. Trimming removed 9 bases from V and 0 bases from J, with 2 bases in between. The CDR3 is 11 amino acids. CDR3: CATGSYNEQFF. The CDR3 bases are TGTGCCACCGGCTCCTACAATGAGCAGTTCTTC.

This clonotype was found many times. The gene calls are TRBV20-1 and TRBJ2-7; the D gene is possibly TRBD2 (5 bases). Trimming took off 2 bases at V and 0 bases at J, with 14 bases between the two ends. CDR1 and CDR2 from the germline V gene are DFQATT and SNEGSKA (reference sequence). This CDR3 spans 15 amino acids. CDR3 bases: TGCAGTGCTAGACGTCCATCCGGGATCTCCTACGAGCAGTACTTC. Residues: CSARRPSGISYEQYF.